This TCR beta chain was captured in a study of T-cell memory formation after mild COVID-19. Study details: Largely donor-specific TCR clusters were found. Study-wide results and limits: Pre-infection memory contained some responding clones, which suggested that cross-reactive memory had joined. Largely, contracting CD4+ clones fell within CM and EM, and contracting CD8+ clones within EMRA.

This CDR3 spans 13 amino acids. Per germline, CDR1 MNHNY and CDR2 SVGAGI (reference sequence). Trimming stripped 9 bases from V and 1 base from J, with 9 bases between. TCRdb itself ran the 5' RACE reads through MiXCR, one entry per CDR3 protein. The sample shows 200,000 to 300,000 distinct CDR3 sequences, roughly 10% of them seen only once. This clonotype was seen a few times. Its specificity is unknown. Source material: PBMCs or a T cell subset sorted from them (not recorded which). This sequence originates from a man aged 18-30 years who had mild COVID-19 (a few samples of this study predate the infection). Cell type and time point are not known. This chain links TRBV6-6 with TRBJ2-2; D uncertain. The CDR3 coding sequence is TGTGCCAGTTATGGGCTGAACACCGGGGAGCTGTTTTTT. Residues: CASYGLNTGELFF.